The clone carrying this T cell receptor (beta chain) was seen a handful of times. The V and J ends lost 4 bases and 4 bases respectively, with 10 bases between them. Per germline, CDR1 MNHEY and CDR2 SVGAGI. This CDR3 contains 13 residues. The sample comes from a study of CD8+ T cells in alopecia areata. The researchers isolated CD4+ and CD8+ T cells from PBMCs by sorting. Isolated RNA was reverse transcribed into cDNA used as the sequencing template. TCRdb keeps only in-frame clones here, not all; method: immunoSEQ multiplex PCR. The sample has about 150,000 clones; about 60% are singletons. The receptor's source is a human donor in good health. The chain combines TRBV6-5 with TRBJ1-2; D is unresolved. The specimen was CD4+ T cells sorted from blood. The CDR3 loop is CASSFAGSYGYTF. The CDR3 coding sequence is TGTGCCAGCAGTTTCGCAGGCTCCTATGGCTACACCTTC.